At least ten counts were recorded for the clone carrying this TCR beta chain. The antigen remains unidentified. This entry comes from a study of shared clonotypes between healthy human individuals. About the research overall: Aged 18 to 49, the donors were two women and a few men. Used for every donor were three CD4 naive, three CD4 memory, two CD8 naive and one CD8 memory plate.

Profiling relied on immunoSEQ multiplex PCR, and the TCRdb table lists in-frame clones only, not all of them. The sample contains a few hundred thousand clones, approximately 70% of which appear only once. Whole-study findings and limits: Generally, estimated richness proved larger in naive subsets than it did in memory subsets.

Per germline, CDR1 KGHSH and CDR2 LQKENI. V was shortened by 1 base and J by 6 bases, with 12 bases between the two germline ends. The CDR3 length is 14 residues. This TCR derives from a man aged 25 to 45 in good health. The V and J genes are TRBV18 and TRBJ1-2; D is possibly TRBD1 (6 bases). The material sequenced was memory CD4+ T cells sorted from blood. Regarding subset: CD45RA-negative fraction. This CDR3 reads CASSPRQEGNGYTF. CDR3 DNA sequence: TGTGCCAGCTCACCACGACAGGAGGGAAATGGCTACACCTTC.